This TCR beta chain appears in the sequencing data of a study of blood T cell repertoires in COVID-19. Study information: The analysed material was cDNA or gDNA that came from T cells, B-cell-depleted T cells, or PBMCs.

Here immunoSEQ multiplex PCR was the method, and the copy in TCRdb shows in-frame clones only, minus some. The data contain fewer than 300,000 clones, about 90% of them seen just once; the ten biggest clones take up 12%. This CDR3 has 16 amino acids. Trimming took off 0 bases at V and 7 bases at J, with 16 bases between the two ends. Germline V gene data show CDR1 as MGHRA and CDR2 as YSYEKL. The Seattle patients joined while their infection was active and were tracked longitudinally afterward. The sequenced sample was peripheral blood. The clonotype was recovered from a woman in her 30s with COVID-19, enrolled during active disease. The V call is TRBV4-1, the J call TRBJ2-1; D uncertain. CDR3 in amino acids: CASSQDRWNRPNEQFF. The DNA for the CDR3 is TGCGCCAGCAGCCAAGATCGGTGGAACAGACCTAATGAGCAGTTCTTC.